The 13 T cell receptor beta chains reported below all come from one sample, sequenced in a study of control samples from healthy donors and cancer patients. Sequencing used immunoSEQ multiplex PCR; TCRdb keeps in-frame clones, though not all of them. This sample carries over 100,000 clones, around 90% of them seen once, and the ten largest clones take 5.5%. Specimen: blood. The origin of the receptors is a man aged 18 to 30 in good health.

The rearrangement links TRBV4-1 to TRBJ1-1; no reliable D call. Trimming left V 1 base short and J 2 bases short, with 8 bases between. The CDR3 spans 14 residues. The germline V gene has CDR1 MGHRA and CDR2 YSYEKL. CDR3 DNA: TGCGCCAGCAGCCAAGCCTGGGGAAACACTGAAGCTTTCTTT. This codes for CASSQAWGNTEAFF.

The chain couples TRBV6-6 to TRBJ1-1; D remains ambiguous. V was cut by 2 bases and J by 1 base, with 14 bases left in between. The CDR3 sequence is 16 residues long. CDR1 is MNHNY, CDR2 SVGAGI, per germline (reference sequence). The CDR3 protein is CASSYPPVVTNTEAFF. CDR3 in DNA: TGTGCCAGCAGTTACCCCCCCGTCGTGACGAACACTGAAGCTTTCTTT.

The rearrangement links TRBV5-1 to TRBJ2-5; the D call may be TRBD1 or TRBD2 (5 bases each). The germline V gene encodes CDR1 SGHRS and CDR2 YFSETQ. The CDR3 covers 13 residues. V gave up 4 bases and J gave up 3 bases, with 10 bases separating them. The CDR3 region has the DNA TGCGCCAGCAGCACGGGGACGGAAGAGACCCAGTACTTC. It codes for CASSTGTEETQYF.

This chain links TRBV5-6 with TRBJ2-2; 9 nucleotides match TRBD2. From germline, CDR1 is SGHDT and CDR2 YYEEEE. Unmatched junction bases numbered 0, after V lost 2 bases and J lost 1 base. CDR3 length: 15 residues. The CDR3: CASSLAGGNTGELFF. The CDR3 region has the DNA TGTGCCAGCAGCTTAGCGGGGGGGAACACCGGGGAGCTGTTTTTT.

This chain links TRBV19 with TRBJ1-2; TRBD1 aligns across 9 bases. Per germline, CDR1 LNHDA and CDR2 SQIVND (reference sequence). V lost 7 bases and J lost 0; bases outside the gene matches: 6. The CDR3 sequence is 15 residues long. For the CDR3, the DNA is TGTGCCAGTACCACGTGGACAGGGGCTAACTATGGCTACACCTTC. This translates into CASTTWTGANYGYTF.

In its sample, this clone was seen a few times. The chain joins TRBV2 to TRBJ1-1, with TRBD1 identical over 8 bases. This CDR3 comprises 13 residues. Germline-derived CDR1 and CDR2 are SNHLY and FYNNEI. J lost 5 bases, V lost 6 bases, and 5 bases had no gene match. CDR3 sequence: CASRQGALTEAFF. The CDR3 DNA is TGTGCCAGCAGGCAGGGGGCGCTTACTGAAGCTTTCTTT.

The chain couples TRBV4-1 to TRBJ1-4; no firm D call. Germline V gives CDR1 MGHRA, CDR2 YSYEKL. The CDR3 is made up of 18 amino acids. Trimming left V 0 bases short and J 0 bases short, with 14 bases between. This chain's CDR3 is CASSQDPWPGTTNEKLFF. In DNA, the CDR3 is TGCGCCAGCAGCCAAGATCCGTGGCCGGGGACAACTAATGAAAAACTGTTTTTT.

This sequence joins TRBV3-1 (or the pseudogene TRBV3-2) and TRBJ2-5, with 8 bases aligning to TRBD2. The CDR3 contains 15 residues. V lost 0 bases to trimming and J lost 5 bases; unmatched junction nucleotides: 5. CDR1 and CDR2 from the germline V gene are LGHDT and YNNKEL (reference sequence). The CDR3 is CASSQEGGGWETQYF. In DNA form, the CDR3 reads TGTGCCAGCAGCCAAGAAGGCGGGGGGTGGGAGACCCAGTACTTC.

The chain has TRBV6-5 and TRBJ2-2; possibly TRBD2 for D (6 bases). CDR1 MNHEY and CDR2 SVGAGI come from the germline V gene. Trimming stripped 4 bases from V and 7 bases from J, with 19 bases between. CDR3 length equals 16 residues. The CDR3 DNA reads TGTGCCAGCAGTTTACAGCGTGGAGGGTGGGACGGGGAGCTGTTTTTT. This codes for CASSLQRGGWDGELFF.

V is TRBV18 and J is TRBJ2-7, with 8 bases fitting TRBD2. Germline CDR1 is KGHSH and CDR2 is LQKENI. Trimming took 2 bases from V and 5 from J; bases not matched to a gene: 2. This CDR3 spans 13 amino acids. CDR3: CASSPTGGDEQYF. Here the CDR3 DNA reads TGTGCCAGCTCACCAACGGGGGGGGACGAGCAGTACTTC.

The chain joins TRBV24-1 to TRBJ1-5; 10 positions match TRBD1. This CDR3 has 15 residues. The J segment lost 6 bases and the V segment lost 3 bases, leaving 4 bases of the junction unmatched. Germline loops: CDR1 KGHDR, CDR2 SFDVKD. Written as DNA, the CDR3 is TGTGCCACCAGTGATCCGGGACAGGGGCCTCAGCCCCAGCATTTT. The encoded protein is CATSDPGQGPQPQHF.

The table lists this clone with a few counts. The rearrangement uses TRBV4-1 and TRBJ1-5, with unresolved D. CDR1 and CDR2 from the germline V gene are MGHRA and YSYEKL. This CDR3 is built from 15 residues. V dropped 3 bases and J dropped 4 bases, with 13 bases sitting between them. In nucleotides, the CDR3 is TGCGCCAGCAGCCATGGATTTGGGGTAAATCAGCCCCAGCATTTT. Amino acid sequence: CASSHGFGVNQPQHF.

The table lists this clone with a count of one. V is TRBV15 and J is TRBJ1-2, with 9 nucleotides matching TRBD1. The junction had 12 bases not matched to a gene; V was cut back by 5 bases and J by 5 bases. The CDR3 runs to 16 residues. Germline V gene data show CDR1 as LNHNV and CDR2 as YYDKDF (reference sequence). CDR3 sequence: CATSAAPGQGHYGYTF. The DNA of the CDR3 is TGTGCCACCAGCGCCGCCCCGGGACAGGGACATTATGGCTACACCTTC.